This T cell receptor (beta chain) was recorded in a study of cytomegalovirus exposure and HLA in healthy donors. Study-wide background: Around 87 million unique TCRs, all from HLA-typed donors, were included in an early release of the data.

Details on this clone: The antigen is undetermined.

The germline V and J ends were trimmed by 5 bases and 3 bases, with 13 bases remaining between them. This CDR3 contains 14 residues. CDR1 is GTSNPN, CDR2 SVGIG, per germline (reference sequence). It was with 60 Vbeta and 13 Jbeta primers that the PCR ran. Sequenced by immunoSEQ multiplex PCR; TCRdb stores in-frame clones only, minus some. The sample records fewer than 200,000 clones, around 79% being singletons. General study points: Later analysis associated a missense DCLRE1C variant with TCR beta V- and J-gene trimming. In terms of immune exposure information, only CMV serostatus was available.

The chain has TRBV30 and TRBJ1-4, with D uncertain. The sequencing input was PBMCs. The sequence was collected from a female donor in good health and CMV-seronegative. Written as DNA, the CDR3 is TGTGCCTGGTCGCCAGGCCCCGCTAATGAAAAACTGTTTTTT. Translated, it gives CAWSPGPANEKLFF. The full variable domain, in which reference TRBV30 and TRBJ1-4 provide the parts outside the CDR3, is SQTIHQWPATLVQPVGSPLSLECTVEGTSNPNLYWYRQAAGRGLQLLFYSVGIGQISSEVPQNLSASRPQDRQFILSSKKLLLSDSGFYLCAWSPGPANEKLFFGSGTQLSVL.